These 16 T cell receptor beta chains were all obtained from the same sample, sequenced in a study of human T cells and chemical hapten exposure. Time point specified: patch test 2, 6 weeks after DPC sensitization. Treatment defined: therapeutic diphenylcyclopropenone sensitization with weekly scalp DPC. TCRdb used MiXCR to reprocess the RACE reads, holding one entry per CDR3 protein. In the table there are about 84,000 distinct CDR3 sequences, around 9.3% of which are singletons. Sample: whole blood, taken in connection with sensitization to the hapten diphenylcyclopropenone (DPC). The receptors were sampled from a woman aged 45 to 65 with alopecia areata. Some clones in this sample may be carry-over from other donors' samples.

There are many counts of this clonotype. The chain links TRBV11-2 to TRBJ1-2, with D perhaps matching TRBD1 (5 bases). CDR3 length: 12 amino acids. The germline V and J ends were trimmed by 1 base and 10 bases, with 10 bases remaining between them. From germline, CDR1 is SGHAT and CDR2 FQNNGV. CDR3 DNA sequence: TGTGCCAGCAGCTTAGTTGGGGGAGACTACACCTTC. It yields the protein CASSLVGGDYTF.

This clonotype was detected many times. This sequence joins TRBV5-5 and TRBJ2-4; 9 bases fit TRBD2. CDR1 and CDR2 (germline): SGHKS, YYEKEE (reference sequence). V trimming: 2 bases; J trimming: 1 base; junction bases outside the gene matches: 10. The CDR3 has 18 amino acids. The CDR3 nucleotides read TGTGCCAGCAGCTTTCTCGTTTCTAGCGGGACCGCCAAAAACATTCAGTACTTC. Encoded protein: CASSFLVSSGTAKNIQYF.

This clonotype was recorded a few times. The rearrangement links TRBV7-6 to TRBJ2-1; the D is unclear. CDR3 length: 13 residues. CDR1 and CDR2 (germline): SGHVS, FNYEAQ. V was clipped by 4 bases and J by 4 bases, with 8 bases between them. The CDR3 nucleotides are TGTGCCAGCAGCTCAGAAAGGTACAATGAGCAGTTCTTC. Amino acid sequence: CASSSERYNEQFF.

This clonotype was counted ten times or more. The chain uses TRBV5-1 and TRBJ2-7; no firm D call. In germline, CDR1 is SGHRS, CDR2 YFSETQ. CDR3 length: 13 residues. Trimming left V 0 bases short and J 2 bases short, with 6 bases between. The CDR3 DNA reads as TGCGCCAGCAGCTTGGCAGGACCCTACGAGCAGTACTTC. Translating it yields CASSLAGPYEQYF. Looking up the rest from reference TRBV5-1 and TRBJ2-7 gives the full variable domain: KAGVTQTPRYLIKTRGQQVTLSCSPISGHRSVSWYQQTPGQGLQFLFEYFSETQRNKGNFPGRFSGRQFSNSRSEMNVSTLELGDSALYLCASSLAGPYEQYFGPGTRLTVT.

This clonotype showed up many times. J is TRBJ2-1 and V is TRBV28; D is perhaps TRBD2 (5 bases). V gave up 7 bases and J gave up 8 bases, with 21 bases separating them. Per the germline V gene, CDR1 is MDHEN and CDR2 is SYDVKM. The CDR3 has 15 amino acids. The CDR3 DNA reads TGTGCCAGCACCCATCTAGCTAGGACGGTTTATGAGCAGTTCTTC. Translating it yields CASTHLARTVYEQFF.

In its sample, this clonotype was seen many times. The V and J genes are TRBV7-2 and TRBJ2-7; 8 bases are a match to TRBD2. With 6 bases clipped from V and 2 bases from J, the junction kept 12 bases outside the gene matches. The CDR3 loop spans 16 amino acids. Germline V gene lookup returns CDR1 SGHTA and CDR2 FQGNSA. CDR3 amino acids: CASRWAGGPSPYEQYF. CDR3 nucleotide sequence: TGTGCCAGCAGATGGGCGGGAGGCCCTAGTCCCTACGAGCAGTACTTC.

The V and J genes are TRBV11-2 and TRBJ2-7; D unclear. Looked up from germline, CDR1 is SGHAT and CDR2 is FQNNGV. Trimming removed 5 bases from V and 0 bases from J, with 20 bases in between. The CDR3 spans 17 residues. The CDR3 DNA reads as TGTGCCAGCAGCCCCCTTTGGGGTAGGTCGAGCTCCTACGAGCAGTACTTC. This translates into CASSPLWGRSSSYEQYF.

The CDR3, as DNA: TGTGCCAGCAGCGGGGCAGTCCATAGCAATCAGCCCCAGCATTTT. Amino acids: CASSGAVHSNQPQHF. This sequence joins TRBV28 and TRBJ1-5; weak D call: TRBD1 (5 bases). Germline CDR1 is MDHEN and CDR2 is SYDVKM. V shed 6 bases and J shed 0 bases, with 12 bases lying between them. This CDR3 is built from 15 residues.

This clonotype came up many times. The rearrangement uses TRBV28 and TRBJ1-2, with 7 bases that match TRBD1. Germline CDR1 reads MDHEN; CDR2 reads SYDVKM. The CDR3 runs to 13 residues. After removal of 7 bases from V and 6 bases from J, the junction contained 8 bases not matched to a gene. CDR3 sequence: CASIDREDHGYTF. In nucleotides, the CDR3 is TGTGCCAGCATCGACAGGGAGGATCATGGCTACACCTTC.

This clonotype was picked up many times. The CDR3 region is CAISESTQGQLFF. The CDR3 nucleotides read TGTGCCATCAGTGAGTCGACTCAGGGGCAGCTGTTTTTT. V is TRBV10-3 and J is TRBJ2-2; D might be TRBD1 (6 bases). Germline CDR1 and CDR2: ENHRY and SYGVKD. The CDR3 sequence is 13 residues long. V lost 0 bases to trimming and J lost 12 bases, with 11 bases between them.

This clonotype was seen a few times. The chain links TRBV28 to TRBJ1-5, with D uncertain. V dropped 6 bases and J dropped 5 bases, with 14 bases sitting between them. This CDR3 is 14 amino acids long. CDR1 and CDR2 from the germline V gene are MDHEN and SYDVKM. The CDR3 here is CASSTPGRYQPQHF. The CDR3 region has the DNA TGTGCCAGCAGCACCCCCGGGAGGTATCAGCCCCAGCATTTT.

This clonotype was recorded at least ten times. The gene calls are TRBV2 and TRBJ1-4; D not certain. This CDR3 spans 13 amino acids. The germline CDR1 and CDR2 sequences are SNHLY and FYNNEI. V was cut by 6 bases and J by 8 bases, with 13 bases left in between. The CDR3: CASRTDLGEKLFF. Here the CDR3 DNA reads TGTGCCAGCAGGACGGACCTAGGGGAAAAACTGTTTTTT.

The chain uses TRBV18 and TRBJ2-3; D unclear. The CDR3 is made up of 14 amino acids. Germline values: CDR1 KGHSH, CDR2 LQKENI. The V and J ends lost 3 bases and 9 bases respectively, with 16 bases between them. For the CDR3, the DNA is TGTGCCAGCTCACCCCCGGCTCTGGCAACGACGCAGTATTTT. The encoded protein is CASSPPALATTQYF.

The gene calls are TRBV3-1 and TRBJ1-1; no firm D call. This CDR3 comprises 16 residues. Trimming removed 0 bases at V and 4 bases at J, with 15 bases between. Germline-derived CDR1 and CDR2 are LGHDT and YNNKEL (reference sequence). CDR3 region: CASSQDPRGFGTEAFF. CDR3 DNA sequence: TGTGCCAGCAGCCAAGATCCTCGGGGTTTTGGCACTGAAGCTTTCTTT.

In its sample, this clonotype was seen a few times. The V and J genes are TRBV2 and TRBJ2-2; 10 nucleotides line up with TRBD2. Germline assignment: CDR1 SNHLY and CDR2 FYNNEI. V was clipped by 6 bases and J by 3 bases; unmatched bases: 4. The length of the CDR3 is 15 residues. For the CDR3, the DNA is TGTGCCAGCAGCTTGACTAGCGGGCACACCGGGGAGCTGTTTTTT. It is translated as CASSLTSGHTGELFF.

V and J are TRBV7-2 and TRBJ2-1; TRBD1 aligns across 9 bases. Germline V gives CDR1 SGHTA, CDR2 FQGNSA. CDR3 length equals 16 residues. The J segment lost 0 bases and the V segment lost 0 bases, leaving 0 bases of the junction unmatched. CDR3 DNA sequence: TGTGCCAGCAGCTTAGCGACAGGGGGCTCCTACAATGAGCAGTTCTTC. This gives the protein CASSLATGGSYNEQFF. Drawing the rest from reference TRBV7-2 and TRBJ2-1, the complete variable domain is GAGVSQSPSNKVTEKGKDVELRCDPISGHTALYWYRQSLGQGLEFLIYFQGNSAPDKSGLPSDRFSAERTGGSVSTLTIQRTQQEDSAVYLCASSLATGGSYNEQFFGPGTRLTVL.